This TCR beta chain derives from a study of Graves' ophthalmopathy and Graves' hyperthyroidism. Study-level findings and limits: Detected in blood as well were most expanded thyroid clonotypes with frequency above 0.001.

Hyperthyroidism was classified as stable if no ophthalmopathy occurred within 18 months of follow-up. The diagnosis was founded upon clinical symptoms, serum thyroxine, TRAb, thyroid ultrasound and orbital computed tomography. Using RNA transcripts, the TCR beta CDR3 regions were amplified. RT-PCR with HTBI primers came first, then second-round multiplex PCR. MiXCR, applied by TCRdb to the multiplex PCR reads, yields one record per CDR3 protein. The repertoire holds hundreds of thousands of distinct CDR3 sequences, approximately 21% seen once, with roughly 7.4% in the top ten. This clonotype has only a few counts. Antigen specificity is unknown. The receptor's source is a woman in her late teens or twenties with stable Graves' hyperthyroidism. Some clones in this sample may be carry-over from other donors' samples. The material sequenced was peripheral blood.

The CDR3 spells CSVGSGASYEQYF. The CDR3 coding sequence is TGCAGCGTTGGCTCGGGGGCTTCCTACGAGCAGTACTTC. The chain combines TRBV29-1 with TRBJ2-7; D could derive from TRBD1 or TRBD2 (6 bases each). The CDR3 contains 13 residues. V gave up 4 bases and J gave up 1 base, with 11 bases separating them. CDR1 and CDR2 from the germline V gene are SQVTM and ANQGSEA.